The 21 T cell receptor beta chains below all came from one sample that was sequenced in a study of shared clonotypes between healthy human individuals. Clones were sequenced by immunoSEQ multiplex PCR, and TCRdb holds only the in-frame ones, with some missing. The data hold hundreds of thousands of clones, with just over 75% observed a single time. Sequencing was performed on PBMCs. The receptors were sampled from a woman between 40 and 55 years old in good health. Some clones in this sample may be carry-over from other donors' samples.

The V gene is TRBV28, the J gene TRBJ2-3; D is tentatively TRBD1 or TRBD2 (5 bases each). The CDR3 is 15 amino acids. Germline V CDR1 and CDR2: MDHEN, SYDVKM. Trimming took 1 base from V and 3 from J, leaving 11 bases between them. The CDR3 protein is CASSLSGSLTDTQYF. In nucleotides, the CDR3 is TGTGCCAGCAGTTTATCAGGGAGTTTGACAGATACGCAGTATTTT.

This clone was picked up one time. The rearrangement uses TRBV23-1 and TRBJ1-4; D is uncertain. TRBV23-1 is an ORF, with its function uncertain. The CDR3 is 16 residues long. V shed 4 bases and J shed 3 bases, with 15 bases lying between them. Here the CDR3 DNA reads TGCGCCAGCAGTCTTCACTTTCTTGGCCCTAATGAAAAACTGTTTTTT. Amino acids: CASSLHFLGPNEKLFF.

V usage is TRBV9 and J usage is TRBJ1-4, with a possible D match to TRBD1 (5 bases). This CDR3 region has 16 residues. Per germline, CDR1 SGDLS and CDR2 YYNGEE. The V end lost 4 bases, the J end lost 4 bases, and 17 bases lay between the germline ends. The chain's CDR3 is CASSSTTGELNEKLFF. DNA for the CDR3: TGTGCCAGCAGCTCCACCACGGGGGAACTTAATGAAAAACTGTTTTTT.

The chain combines TRBV5-1 with TRBJ2-2; D is uncertain. This CDR3 region has 15 residues. The V and J ends lost 1 base and 0 bases respectively, with 7 bases between them. CDR1 is SGHRS, CDR2 YFSETQ, per germline. In DNA form, the CDR3 reads TGCGCCAGCAGCTTGTACAATTCGAACACCGGGGAGCTGTTTTTT. Its protein is CASSLYNSNTGELFF.

Details on this clone: A far larger clone differs by one base, so this is likely a read error. The chain has TRBV5-1 and TRBJ1-2; D not resolved. Germline V gene sequence: CDR1 SGHRS, CDR2 YFSETQ. CDR3 length: 12 amino acids. CDR3: CAGSLANYGYTF. The CDR3 DNA is TGCGCCGGCAGCTTGGCTAACTATGGCTACACCTTC.

The chain joins TRBV6-6 to TRBJ1-2; D unclear. V was trimmed by 0 bases and J by 2 bases, leaving 4 bases between them. The length of the CDR3 is 13 residues. Germline V CDR1 and CDR2: MNHNY, SVGAGI (reference sequence). Here the CDR3 DNA reads TGTGCCAGCAGTTACTCGCAGAACTATGGCTACACCTTC. Amino acid sequence: CASSYSQNYGYTF.

The V call is TRBV7-9, the J call TRBJ2-5; 8 bases map to TRBD2. Unmatched junction bases numbered 7, after V lost 5 bases and J lost 2 bases. CDR3 length: 15 amino acids. Germline assignment: CDR1 SEHNR and CDR2 FQNEAQ (reference sequence). DNA of the CDR3: TGTGCCAGCAGCCCAAGGACTAGCAGGCAAGAGACCCAGTACTTC. Protein sequence: CASSPRTSRQETQYF.

A single count supports this clone. The sample contains more than one DNA sequence encoding this CDR3. Written as DNA, the CDR3 is TGTGCCAGCTCACCACCCGGGGTAGATACGCAGTATTTT. Protein sequence: CASSPPGVDTQYF. The rearrangement links TRBV18 to TRBJ2-3; tentative D call: TRBD2 (5 bases). CDR3 size: 13 residues. Germline-derived CDR1 and CDR2 are KGHSH and LQKENI. V was pared by 0 bases and J by 5 bases, with 6 bases between.

The chain employs TRBV5-4 and TRBJ2-2; TRBD2 matches at 7 bases. The CDR3 runs 16 residues. J lost 5 bases, V lost 0 bases, and 7 bases had no gene match. The germline gives CDR1 SGHNT, CDR2 YYREEE (reference sequence). The CDR3 nucleotides read TGTGCCAGCAGCTTGGCTGGCGGGAGCAGAACCGGGGAGCTGTTTTTT. Translated: CASSLAGGSRTGELFF.

This rearrangement joins TRBV19 to TRBJ2-7; D is possibly TRBD2 (5 bases). CDR1 and CDR2 from the germline V gene are LNHDA and SQIVND (reference sequence). The CDR3 is made up of 16 amino acids. V was shortened by 7 bases and J by 0 bases, with 19 bases between the two germline ends. CDR3 bases: TGTGCCAGTAAAGGGAGTGCCGACGGAGCCTCCTACGAGCAGTACTTC. This encodes CASKGSADGASYEQYF.

The chain combines TRBV11-3 with TRBJ2-7, with D unclear. Trimming removed 1 base at V and 7 bases at J, with 8 bases between. CDR3 length: 12 residues. Per the germline V gene, CDR1 is SGHNT and CDR2 is YENEEA. The CDR3 protein is CASSLGAQEQYF. The CDR3 DNA follows: TGTGCCAGCAGCTTAGGGGCTCAGGAGCAGTACTTC.

V and J are TRBV19 and TRBJ2-3, with 8 bases matching TRBD2. Germline-derived CDR1 and CDR2 are LNHDA and SQIVND (reference sequence). The length of the CDR3 is 16 residues. V shed 4 bases and J 1 base; nucleotides not matched to a gene: 7. The CDR3 sequence is CASSTRRREGTDTQYF. In DNA form, the CDR3 reads TGTGCCAGTAGTACTAGAAGGCGGGAGGGCACAGATACGCAGTATTTT.

As concerns this clone: A far larger clone is off by one base, so a read error is likely. Other DNA sequences of this sample code for an identical CDR3. V is TRBV30 and J is TRBJ2-7; possible D gene TRBD2, 6 bases. The germline CDR1 and CDR2 sequences are GTSNPN and SVGIG (reference sequence). The CDR3 spans 13 residues. V shed 5 bases and J shed 0 bases, with 11 bases lying between them. CDR3 sequence: CAWAGQNSYEQYF. DNA for the CDR3: TGTGCCTGGGCGGGGCAAAACTCCTACGAGCAGTACTTC.

This clone was seen a handful of times. The V gene is TRBV7-2, the J gene TRBJ2-7, with D maybe TRBD1 (5 bases). The CDR3 runs to 15 residues. Germline CDR1 reads SGHTA; CDR2 reads FQGNSA. V shed 2 bases and J shed 3 bases, with 14 bases lying between them. CDR3 in amino acids: CASSLRAVGHYEQYF. The CDR3 coding sequence is TGTGCCAGCAGCTTACGTGCGGTGGGGCACTACGAGCAGTACTTC. Using reference TRBV7-2 and TRBJ2-7 for the parts outside the CDR3, the full variable domain is GAGVSQSPSNKVTEKGKDVELRCDPISGHTALYWYRQSLGQGLEFLIYFQGNSAPDKSGLPSDRFSAERTGGSVSTLTIQRTQQEDSAVYLCASSLRAVGHYEQYFGPGTRLTVT.

The CDR3 loop is CASSQSFQPGAYNEQFF. In DNA, the CDR3 is TGCGCCAGCAGCCAATCCTTCCAGCCCGGGGCCTACAATGAGCAGTTCTTC. The chain links TRBV4-1 to TRBJ2-1, with D possibly matching TRBD2 (5 bases). The CDR3 totals 17 residues. The germline V and J ends were trimmed by 2 bases and 2 bases, with 16 bases remaining between them. Germline values: CDR1 MGHRA, CDR2 YSYEKL.

This chain connects TRBV30 to TRBJ1-3; TRBD1 matches 11 bases. This CDR3 has 15 residues. V shed 1 base and J 3 bases; nucleotides not matched to a gene: 2. Germline V gene data show CDR1 as GTSNPN and CDR2 as SVGIG (reference sequence). The CDR3 is CAWSGGQGDGNTIYF. The CDR3 coding sequence is TGTGCCTGGAGTGGGGGACAGGGGGATGGAAACACCATATATTTT.

The V gene is TRBV10-1, the J gene TRBJ2-3, with a possible D match to TRBD2 (6 bases). In germline, CDR1 is WNHNN, CDR2 SYGVQD (reference sequence). With 2 bases removed from V and 5 bases from J, the gap between germline ends came to 14 bases. The CDR3 runs to 15 residues. The chain's CDR3 is CASSEGWRAQDTQYF. Written as DNA, the CDR3 is TGCGCCAGCAGTGAGGGGTGGAGGGCCCAAGATACGCAGTATTTT.

The chain uses TRBV29-1 and TRBJ2-7; a weak D match, TRBD2 (6 bases). Germline-derived CDR1 and CDR2 are SQVTM and ANQGSEA. The CDR3 loop spans 15 amino acids. Trimming shortened V by 4 bases and J by 1 base, and 17 bases separated the two germline ends. CDR3 DNA sequence: TGCAGCGTTGTAAAGCAAGCGGGTGAGTCCTACGAGCAGTACTTC. Its protein is CSVVKQAGESYEQYF.

This chain uses TRBV10-2 with TRBJ1-1, with a possible D match to TRBD1 (5 bases). CDR3 length: 12 residues. With 11 bases removed from V and 1 base from J, the gap between germline ends came to 11 bases. Germline CDR1 WSHSY, CDR2 SAAADI. CDR3 amino acids: CACGHWNTEAFF. The CDR3 nucleotides are TGCGCCTGCGGACACTGGAACACTGAAGCTTTCTTT.

This chain uses TRBV7-8 with TRBJ2-1, with TRBD2 matching over 8 bases. CDR1 and CDR2 from the germline V gene are SGHVS and FQNEAQ. After removal of 4 bases from V and 9 bases from J, the junction contained 8 bases not matched to a gene. CDR3 length: 14 amino acids. This CDR3 is CASSWGLVRVEQFF. The CDR3 nucleotides are TGTGCCAGCAGCTGGGGACTAGTAAGGGTTGAGCAGTTCTTC.

With regard to this clone: This likely traces to a read error, being one base from a far larger clone. The chain recombines TRBV18 with TRBJ2-1, with no clear D. Trimming left V 5 bases short and J 10 bases short, with 18 bases between. This CDR3 comprises 14 residues. Germline V gives CDR1 KGHSH, CDR2 LQKENI. The CDR3 nucleotides read TGTGCCAGCTCATCCGCGGACGGGTCCTACGAGCAGTTCTTC. It is translated as CASSSADGSYEQFF.